Sequencing of this T cell receptor (beta chain) was carried out in a study of control samples from healthy donors and cancer patients. Using immunoSEQ multiplex PCR, the repertoire was profiled, and TCRdb retains in-frame clones only, with some absent. The sample lists approximately 160,000 clones, 75% to 95% occurring once. The CDR3 spans 12 residues. CDR1 and CDR2 (germline): SGHNT, YYREEE (reference sequence). The V end was cut by 4 bases, the J end by 8 bases, with 12 bases between. Sequenced: blood. The TCR comes from a woman between 35 and 50 years old in good health. This chain connects TRBV5-4 to TRBJ1-2; maybe TRBD1 (6 bases). Here the CDR3 DNA reads TGTGCCAGCAGCGCGGACAGCCGAGGCTACACCTTC. Translated: CASSADSRGYTF.